These 10 T cell receptor beta chains came from one sample sequenced in a study of blood T cells in healthy people across ages. Alongside a J-beta primer mix, a sample-barcoded 5' primer served in a second PCR lasting roughly 7 to 11 cycles. TCRdb independently ran MiXCR on the 5' RACE reads; one entry per CDR3 protein. The data hold roughly 1,100,000 distinct CDR3 sequences, with 20% to 25% observed a single time. The same specimen was also included in a second study, on T cells of mothers and their children.

What was sequenced was blood. The receptors stem from a girl aged 2-15 years in good health.

Details on this clonotype: At one end the junction does not follow the germline gene, possibly because of a read error. This chain connects TRBV7-7 to TRBJ1-1; D is unresolved. CDR1 SSHAT and CDR2 FNYEAQ come from the germline V gene (reference sequence). This CDR3 is 13 amino acids long. DNA of the CDR3: TGTGCTAGCAGCTTTGACTCGAACACTGAAGCTTTCTTT. This sequence encodes CASSFDSNTEAFF.

The table lists this clonotype with a few counts. The chain carries TRBV29-1 and TRBJ2-1; D perhaps matches TRBD2 (7 bases). The J call may be in error: the DNA end matches TRBJ2-7 better. CDR1 is SQVTM, CDR2 ANQGSEA, per germline. This CDR3 contains 14 residues. The CDR3 region has the DNA TGCAGCGTTGCCCGCCAGGGGAGGGCCTACGAGCAGTACTTC. Its translation: CSVARQGRAYEQYF.

In its sample, this clonotype was seen a few times. This chain uses TRBV29-1 with TRBJ2-7, with D perhaps assigned TRBD1 or TRBD2 (5 bases each). The CDR3 is made up of 14 amino acids. With 6 bases removed from V and 3 bases from J, the gap between germline ends came to 18 bases. CDR1 SQVTM and CDR2 ANQGSEA come from the germline V gene. CDR3 region: CSVGVSVPFYEQYF. CDR3 nucleotide sequence: TGCAGCGTGGGGGTCAGCGTACCCTTCTACGAGCAGTACTTC.

The V call is TRBV12-3 or TRBV12-4, the J call TRBJ1-1; unclear D gene. V shed 6 bases and J shed 2 bases, with 10 bases lying between them. The length of the CDR3 is 13 residues. The CDR3 reads CASSRTYNTEAFF. The CDR3 DNA follows: TGTGCCAGCAGCCGGACCTATAACACTGAAGCTTTCTTT.

The chain recombines TRBV7-2 with TRBJ2-4; no clear D gene. CDR1 is SGHTA and CDR2 is FQGNSA in the germline V gene. Between the trimmed V and J ends, which lost 1 base and 7 bases, there was a span of 26 bases. This CDR3 comprises 19 residues. CDR3 bases: TGTGCCAGCAGCTTAGAAATGGGGTCCCTAAACCCCCTGGGCAACATTCAGTACTTC. Translation: CASSLEMGSLNPLGNIQYF.

The chain is built from TRBV2 and TRBJ1-1; D remains ambiguous. Trimming left V 7 bases short and J 5 bases short, with 17 bases between. The germline V gene has CDR1 SNHLY and CDR2 FYNNEI. CDR3 length: 14 amino acids. CDR3 sequence: CASNVNGRGTEAFF. CDR3 bases: TGTGCCAGCAACGTTAATGGGAGAGGGACTGAAGCTTTCTTT.

This chain links TRBV5-1 with TRBJ1-1; D is uncertain. Germline V gene data show CDR1 as SGHRS and CDR2 as YFSETQ. Trimming took 3 bases from V and 4 from J, leaving 13 bases between them. The CDR3 length is 14 residues. The chain's CDR3 is CASSSDPGSTEAFF. The DNA of the CDR3 is TGCGCCAGCAGCTCAGACCCTGGGAGCACTGAAGCTTTCTTT.

This clonotype was counted only a few times. The genes are TRBV6-5 and TRBJ2-1, with TRBD2 matching over 8 bases. Per germline, CDR1 MNHEY and CDR2 SVGAGI. The CDR3 runs 12 residues. V lost 5 bases to trimming and J lost 10 bases; unmatched junction nucleotides: 4. The CDR3 bases are TGTGCCAGCAGTCCCCGGGAGGGAGAGCAGTTCTTC. It encodes CASSPREGEQFF.

The chain couples TRBV6-1 to TRBJ1-5; D is perhaps TRBD1 (6 bases). Trimming cost V 8 bases and J 0 bases, with 14 bases left between them. In germline, CDR1 is MNHNS, CDR2 SASEGT. There are 15 residues in the CDR3. This CDR3 is CASGPYRDSNQPQHF. Here the CDR3 DNA reads TGTGCCAGCGGCCCGTACAGGGATAGCAATCAGCCCCAGCATTTT.

Worth noting for this clonotype: One end of the junction does not line up with germline, which may come from a read error. V gene TRBV6-2 or TRBV6-3 combines with J gene TRBJ2-5; possible D gene TRBD2, 6 bases. Per germline, CDR1 MNHEY and CDR2 SVGEGT. This CDR3 region has 15 residues. The CDR3 loop is CASSNGLRRGETQYF. In DNA form, the CDR3 reads TGCGCCAGCAGTAACGGACTTCGGAGGGGAGAGACCCAGTACTTC.